A selection of T cell receptor beta chains follows, all from one sample in a study of early T cells in non-severe SARS-CoV-2 infection. TCRdb passed the 5' RACE reads through MiXCR, listing each CDR3 protein once. The table lists fewer than 60,000 distinct CDR3 sequences, around 10% of them singletons. Sequencing used whole blood. The source of these receptors is an adult who was a healthcare worker with PCR-confirmed SARS-CoV-2 infection or an uninfected control (not recorded which). CDR3s include the opening cysteine and the closing phenylalanine or tryptophan. The D gene is left open where the match is weak. Not every row has a clone size; where given, it reads once, few, many or a size class.

v_gene,d_gene,abundance,j_gene,CDR3aa,CDR3nt
TRBV20-1,-,many,TRBJ2-7,CSAHSSATPTYEQYF,TGCAGTGCCCACTCGTCCGCCACTCCGACCTACGAGCAGTACTTC
TRBV10-3,TRBD2,-,TRBJ2-3,CAISERTSALDTQYF,TGTGCCATCAGTGAAAGGACTAGCGCCCTAGATACGCAGTATTTT
TRBV19,-,-,TRBJ2-3,CASKGTDTQYF,TGTGCCAGTAAGGGGACAGATACGCAGTATTTT
TRBV11-1,TRBD2,-,TRBJ2-5,CASSLDQREIEETQYF,TGTGCCAGCAGCTTAGACCAGCGGGAGATTGAAGAGACCCAGTACTTC
TRBV11-2,TRBD1,many,TRBJ1-1,CASSPHGYRTGRTNTEAFF,TGTGCCAGCAGCCCCCACGGGTACCGGACAGGGAGGACGAACACTGAAGCTTTCTTT
TRBV28,TRBD1,-,TRBJ2-1,CASSLLDRGQFF,TGTGCCAGCAGTTTATTGGACAGGGGGCAGTTCTTC
TRBV4-3,-,many,TRBJ1-1,CASSRGKIEAFF,TGCGCCAGCAGCCGAGGGAAGATCGAAGCTTTCTTT
TRBV25-1,-,-,TRBJ2-3,CASSEAEGTTDTQYF,TGTGCCAGCAGTGAGGCCGAGGGTACCACAGATACGCAGTATTTT
TRBV6-1,-,-,TRBJ2-5,CASSESHRETQYF,TGTGCCAGCAGTGAATCACACAGGGAGACCCAGTACTTC
TRBV27,-,many,TRBJ2-7,CASSPGLFASYEQYF,TGTGCCAGCAGCCCCGGATTATTCGCCTCCTACGAGCAGTACTTC
TRBV10-3,-,-,TRBJ1-4,CAISESAGLTNEKLFF,TGTGCCATCAGTGAGTCTGCGGGGTTAACTAATGAAAAACTGTTTTTT
TRBV4-3,-,many,TRBJ2-3,CASSQDPTRADTQYF,TGCGCCAGCAGCCAAGATCCGACCAGGGCAGATACGCAGTATTTT
TRBV2,-,-,TRBJ2-7,CASRLGPDEQYF,TGTGCCAGCAGACTCGGGCCCGACGAGCAGTACTTC
TRBV10-3,-,-,TRBJ1-3,CAIRSSGNTIYF,TGTGCCATCAGGAGCTCTGGAAACACCATATATTTT
TRBV20-1,TRBD2,-,TRBJ2-7,CSAEKTSGGAGEQYF,TGCAGTGCTGAGAAGACTAGCGGGGGGGCTGGTGAGCAGTACTTC
TRBV6-4,TRBD2,few,TRBJ2-2,CASSEDSGSTGELFF,TGTGCCAGCAGTGAAGATAGCGGGAGCACCGGGGAGCTGTTTTTT
TRBV4-3,TRBD2,few,TRBJ2-5,CASSQDIGGGPKTQYF,TGCGCCAGCAGCCAAGATATCGGGGGGGGCCCGAAGACCCAGTACTTC
TRBV6-5,TRBD2,few,TRBJ2-7,CASSLGSGRAYEQYF,TGTGCCAGCAGTTTAGGTAGCGGGAGGGCCTACGAGCAGTACTTC
TRBV9,-,many,TRBJ2-7,CAGTGFQYEQYF,TGTGCCGGCACAGGGTTCCAATACGAGCAGTACTTC
TRBV30,-,many,TRBJ2-1,CAWSEIGVEQFF,TGTGCCTGGAGTGAAATTGGGGTTGAGCAGTTCTTC
TRBV30,TRBD1,few,TRBJ2-5,CAWSSGGLLETQYF,TGTGCCTGGAGTTCAGGGGGCCTATTAGAGACCCAGTACTTC
TRBV29-1,TRBD1,few,TRBJ1-1,CSVVGRTGNTEAFF,TGCAGCGTTGTCGGGCGGACAGGGAACACTGAAGCTTTCTTT
TRBV15,TRBD2,many,TRBJ2-3,CATSGTSGSTDTQYF,TGTGCCACCAGCGGAACTAGCGGGAGCACAGATACGCAGTATTTT
TRBV11-2,-,many,TRBJ2-1,CASSLVNEQFF,TGTGCCAGCAGCTTAGTTAATGAGCAGTTCTTC
TRBV5-1,-,-,TRBJ2-2,CASSFGTLDTGELFF,TGCGCCAGCAGCTTCGGGACACTGGACACCGGGGAGCTGTTTTTT
TRBV4-1,TRBD1,-,TRBJ1-2,CASSQITGGLGYTF,TGCGCCAGCAGCCAAATTACAGGGGGCTTGGGCTACACCTTC
TRBV6-5,-,many,TRBJ1-1,CASSYGTEAFF,TGTGCCAGCAGTTACGGCACTGAAGCTTTCTTT
TRBV12-3/TRBV12-4,-,many,TRBJ1-2,CASSFYAGGTGYGYTF,TGTGCCAGCAGTTTCTATGCGGGAGGGACCGGGTATGGCTACACCTTC
TRBV5-8,-,few,TRBJ2-4,CASSNVLLAKNIQYF,TGTGCCAGCAGTAATGTTCTACTAGCCAAAAACATTCAGTACTTC
TRBV11-2,TRBD1,many,TRBJ1-1,CASSLEGTGNTEAFF,TGTGCCAGCAGCTTAGAGGGGACAGGGAACACTGAAGCTTTCTTT